This T cell receptor beta chain was sequenced during a study of cytomegalovirus exposure and HLA in healthy donors. Looking at the study overall: A later analysis reported the 100 to 150 validation repertoires used the same platform as the approximately 670 first-cohort repertoires. Study-level findings and limits: Across donors, most TCRs were seen rarely, yet some public ones were widespread.

Note on this clone: As yet, its antigen is unknown.

Sequenced by immunoSEQ multiplex PCR; TCRdb stores in-frame clones only, minus some. The data contain about 150,000 clones, 80% to 90% of them singletons. Sequences were obtained from PBMCs. The TCR originated in a woman aged 18-29 years in good health and CMV-seropositive.

For the CDR3, the DNA is TGTGCCAGCAGTTTGCAGGGGGGATATAGTAACTATGGCTACACCTTC. This translates into CASSLQGGYSNYGYTF. This sequence joins TRBV27 and TRBJ1-2, with 7 positions matching TRBD1. The V segment lost 3 bases and the J segment 1 base; nucleotides outside the gene matches: 8. The CDR3 spans 16 residues. The V gene's germline CDR1 is MNHEY and CDR2 SMNVEV (reference sequence).